This entry is about one T cell receptor beta chain. The entry originates in a study of blood T cell repertoires in COVID-19. Method: immunoSEQ multiplex PCR; TCRdb's copy keeps in-frame clones and lacks some. In the table there are approximately 52,000 clones, about 85% of which are singletons. The sequenced material came from peripheral blood. The origin of this receptor is a human donor in a cohort sampled during active COVID-19.

The CDR3 DNA reads as TGTGCCACCTCACCGACAAGTAACACTGAAGCTTTCTTT. Translation: CATSPTSNTEAFF. V is TRBV19 and J is TRBJ1-1; D is unresolved. Trimming pared 10 bases from V and 2 bases from J, leaving 14 bases between. Germline-derived CDR1 and CDR2 are LNHDA and SQIVND (reference sequence). The CDR3 length is 13 residues.